This T cell receptor (beta chain) originates from a study of control samples from healthy donors and cancer patients. This clone was found a few times. Produced via immunoSEQ multiplex PCR; TCRdb's table is partial and in-frame only. Of 15,000 or so clones listed, about 90% are singletons. The germline CDR1 and CDR2 sequences are MGHDK and SYGVNS. V was clipped by 1 base and J by 4 bases, with 14 bases between them. There are 15 residues in the CDR3. Sample: PBMCs. The chain links TRBV25-1 to TRBJ2-7; D perhaps matches TRBD2 (7 bases). This sequence was found in a woman in her seventies with colorectal cancer. The CDR3 loop reads CASSEWGGQGYEQYF. The CDR3 nucleotides read TGTGCCAGCAGTGAATGGGGGGGCCAGGGTTACGAGCAGTACTTC.